The clone carrying this T cell receptor (beta chain) has just a few counts. The data belong to a study of T cell responses to AZD1222 COVID-19 vaccine. The germline CDR1 and CDR2 sequences are LGHNT and FRNRAP. The V segment lost 6 bases and the J segment 4 bases; nucleotides outside the gene matches: 9. There are 14 residues in the CDR3. Sequenced by immunoSEQ multiplex PCR; TCRdb stores in-frame clones only, minus some. Found here are roughly 66,000 clones, 85% to 90% of them singletons; the top ten hold approximately 5%. The material was peripheral blood, obtained 28 days after the second dose of the MenACWY control vaccine. This clonotype was obtained from an adult who received the MenACWY meningococcal vaccine as a control. The chain carries TRBV12-5 and TRBJ2-7; 7 bases map to TRBD1. The DNA for the CDR3 is TGTGCTAGTGGCAAAGACAGGGATGTTTACGAGCAGTACTTC. Translated, it gives CASGKDRDVYEQYF. Full variable domain (missing parts from reference TRBV12-5 and TRBJ2-7): DARVTQTPRHKVTEMGQEVTMRCQPILGHNTVFWYRQTMMQGLELLAYFRNRAPLDDSGMPKDRFSAEMPDATLATLKIQPSEPRDSAVYFCASGKDRDVYEQYFGPGTRLTVT.